This T cell receptor beta chain was found in a study of PD-1 blockade in classical Hodgkin lymphoma. Time point of the sample: cycle 4 day 1 (C4D1), after 6 weeks of nivolumab. Relapse was seen in all patients after autologous stem cell transplantation, and brentuximab vedotin exposure was variable. General study points: It was among complete responders that baseline diversity resembled that of newly diagnosed patients. Baseline TCR diversity was reportedly lower in newly diagnosed patients than healthy donors. Differences between repertoires have undefined causes, possibly disease activity or prior therapy. Significantly greater TCR diversity emerged by C4D1 in CD4+ cells but not CD8+ cells.

The V gene's germline CDR1 is MNHEY and CDR2 SVGAGI. The CDR3 consists of 14 residues. J gave up 1 base and V 5 bases, and 5 bases lay outside the gene matches. This clone was observed a few times. The antigen remains undetermined. This table comes from immunoSEQ multiplex PCR, and its TCRdb copy is limited to in-frame clones, with some not included. Altogether about 28,000 clones are present, about four fifths being singletons, with the ten largest covering 16%. V gene TRBV6-5 combines with J gene TRBJ2-7, with 7 nucleotides matching TRBD1. The input for sequencing was peripheral blood mononuclear cells (PBMCs), taken before the fourth cycle of nivolumab. This receptor was taken from a human donor with classical Hodgkin lymphoma. The CDR3 DNA reads as TGTGCCAGCAGTAGGGACAGAGAATCCTACGAGCAGTACTTC. This translates into CASSRDRESYEQYF.